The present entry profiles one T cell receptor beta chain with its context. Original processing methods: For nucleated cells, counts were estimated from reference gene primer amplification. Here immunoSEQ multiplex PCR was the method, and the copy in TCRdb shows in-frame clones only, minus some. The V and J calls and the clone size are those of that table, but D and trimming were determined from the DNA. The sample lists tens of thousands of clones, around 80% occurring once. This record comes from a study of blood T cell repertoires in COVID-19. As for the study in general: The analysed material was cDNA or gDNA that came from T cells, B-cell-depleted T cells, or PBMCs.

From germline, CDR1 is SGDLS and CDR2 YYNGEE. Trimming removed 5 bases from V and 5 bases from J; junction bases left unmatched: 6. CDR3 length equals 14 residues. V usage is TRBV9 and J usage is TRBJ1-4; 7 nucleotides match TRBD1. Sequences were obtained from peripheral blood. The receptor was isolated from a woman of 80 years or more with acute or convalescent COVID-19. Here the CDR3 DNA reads TGTGCCAGCAGTACGACAGGGACAAATGAAAAACTGTTTTTT. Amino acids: CASSTTGTNEKLFF.